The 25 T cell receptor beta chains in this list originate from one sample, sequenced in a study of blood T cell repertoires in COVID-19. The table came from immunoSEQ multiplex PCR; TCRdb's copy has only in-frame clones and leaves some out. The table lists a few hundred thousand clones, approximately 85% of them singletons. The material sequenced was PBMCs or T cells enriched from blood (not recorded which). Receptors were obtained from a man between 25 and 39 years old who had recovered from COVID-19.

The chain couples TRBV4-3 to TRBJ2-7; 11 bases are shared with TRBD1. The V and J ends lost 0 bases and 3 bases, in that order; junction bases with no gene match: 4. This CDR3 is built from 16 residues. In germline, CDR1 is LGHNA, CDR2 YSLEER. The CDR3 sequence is CASSQDAGTGGYEQYF. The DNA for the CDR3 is TGCGCCAGCAGCCAAGATGCGGGGACAGGGGGCTACGAGCAGTACTTC.

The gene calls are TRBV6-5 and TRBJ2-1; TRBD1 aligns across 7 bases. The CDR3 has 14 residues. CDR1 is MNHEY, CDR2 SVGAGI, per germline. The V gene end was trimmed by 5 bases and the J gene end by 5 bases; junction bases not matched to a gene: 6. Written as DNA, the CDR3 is TGTGCCAGCAGTCGCCGGACAGGTGACAATGAGCAGTTCTTC. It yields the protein CASSRRTGDNEQFF.

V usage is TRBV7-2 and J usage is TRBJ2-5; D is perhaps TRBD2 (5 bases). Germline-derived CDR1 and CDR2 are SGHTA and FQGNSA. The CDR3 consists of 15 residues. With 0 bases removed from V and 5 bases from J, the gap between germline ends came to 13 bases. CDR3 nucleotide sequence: TGTGCCAGCAGCTTAGCGTGGGCCAGGAGGGAGACCCAGTACTTC. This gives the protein CASSLAWARRETQYF.

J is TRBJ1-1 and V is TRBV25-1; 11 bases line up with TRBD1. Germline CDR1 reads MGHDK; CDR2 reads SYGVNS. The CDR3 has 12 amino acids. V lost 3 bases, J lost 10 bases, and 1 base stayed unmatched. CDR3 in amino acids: CASSDGTGGAFF. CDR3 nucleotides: TGTGCCAGCAGTGACGGGACAGGGGGAGCTTTCTTT.

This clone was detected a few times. The CDR3 nucleotides read TGTGCCAGCTCAGCCGCTAGGGGCCCCCGCGGGGAGCTGTTTTTT. It codes for CASSAARGPRGELFF. This chain uses TRBV9 with TRBJ2-2, with D possibly being TRBD1 (5 bases). CDR3 length equals 15 residues. Trimming removed 7 bases from V and 7 bases from J, with 20 bases in between. Germline V CDR1 and CDR2: SGDLS, YYNGEE.

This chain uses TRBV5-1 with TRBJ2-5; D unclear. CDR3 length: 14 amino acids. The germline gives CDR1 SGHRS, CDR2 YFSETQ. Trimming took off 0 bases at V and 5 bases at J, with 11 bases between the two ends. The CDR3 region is CASSLAARAETQYF. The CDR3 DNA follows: TGCGCCAGCAGCTTGGCCGCTAGAGCGGAGACCCAGTACTTC.

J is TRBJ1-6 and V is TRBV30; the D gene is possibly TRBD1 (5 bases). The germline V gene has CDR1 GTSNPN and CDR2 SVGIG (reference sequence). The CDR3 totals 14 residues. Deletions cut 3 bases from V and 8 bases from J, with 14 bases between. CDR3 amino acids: CAWSPGTTDSPLHF. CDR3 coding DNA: TGTGCCTGGAGCCCCGGGACTACAGATTCACCCCTCCACTTT.

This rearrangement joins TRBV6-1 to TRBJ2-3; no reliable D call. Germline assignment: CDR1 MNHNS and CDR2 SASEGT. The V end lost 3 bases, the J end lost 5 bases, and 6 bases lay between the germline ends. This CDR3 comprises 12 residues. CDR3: CASSEYRDTQYF. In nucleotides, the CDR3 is TGTGCCAGCAGTGAGTATCGAGATACGCAGTATTTT.

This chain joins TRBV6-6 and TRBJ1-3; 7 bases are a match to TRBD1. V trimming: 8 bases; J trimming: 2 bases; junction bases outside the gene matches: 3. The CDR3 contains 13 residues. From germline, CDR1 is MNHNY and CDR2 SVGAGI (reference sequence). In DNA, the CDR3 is TGTGCCAGCCAGGGGGTACCTGGAAACACCATATATTTT. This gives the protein CASQGVPGNTIYF.

This chain's CDR3 is CAWKIYRGPGYGYTF. CDR3 in DNA: TGTGCCTGGAAGATTTACAGGGGGCCTGGCTATGGCTACACCTTC. This chain connects TRBV30 to TRBJ1-2; TRBD1 aligns across 9 bases. The CDR3 runs to 15 residues. Trimming at V came to 4 bases and at J to 4 bases, leaving 10 bases not matched to a gene. From germline, CDR1 is GTSNPN and CDR2 SVGIG (reference sequence). Full variable domain (outside the CDR3, taken from reference TRBV30 and TRBJ1-2): SQTIHQWPATLVQPVGSPLSLECTVEGTSNPNLYWYRQAAGRGLQLLFYSVGIGQISSEVPQNLSASRPQDRQFILSSKKLLLSDSGFYLCAWKIYRGPGYGYTFGSGTRLTVV.

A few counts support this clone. CDR3 residues: CASSDEEYGAAKAFF. The CDR3 DNA is TGTGCCAGCAGCGACGAGGAATATGGGGCCGCTAAAGCTTTCTTT. The chain employs TRBV9 and TRBJ1-1; TRBD1 might be the D (5 bases). Germline CDR1 and CDR2: SGDLS and YYNGEE. This CDR3 has 15 residues. Trimming took off 3 bases at V and 9 bases at J, with 21 bases between the two ends. The full variable domain, rest sourced from reference TRBV9 and TRBJ1-1, is DSGVTQTPKHLITATGQRVTLRCSPRSGDLSVYWYQQSLDQGLQFLIQYYNGEERAKGNILERFSAQQFPDLHSELNLSSLELGDSALYFCASSDEEYGAAKAFFGQGTRLTVV.

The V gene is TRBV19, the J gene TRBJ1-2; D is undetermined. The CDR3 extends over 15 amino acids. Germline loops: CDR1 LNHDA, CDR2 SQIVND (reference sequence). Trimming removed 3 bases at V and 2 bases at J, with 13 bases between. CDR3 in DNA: TGTGCCAGTAGTATTAATTGGGAGTTCAACTATGGCTACACCTTC. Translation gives CASSINWEFNYGYTF.

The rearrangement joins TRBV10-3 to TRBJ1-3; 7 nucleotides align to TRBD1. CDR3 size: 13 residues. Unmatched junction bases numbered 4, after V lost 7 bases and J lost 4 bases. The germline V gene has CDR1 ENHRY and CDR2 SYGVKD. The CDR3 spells CAITPGQGNTIYF. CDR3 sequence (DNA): TGTGCCATCACCCCGGGACAGGGAAACACCATATATTTT.

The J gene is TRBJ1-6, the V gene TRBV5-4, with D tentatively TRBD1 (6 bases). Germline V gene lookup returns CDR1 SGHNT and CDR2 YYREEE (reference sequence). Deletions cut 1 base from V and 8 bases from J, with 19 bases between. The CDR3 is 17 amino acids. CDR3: CASSLPGQMGGHSPLHF. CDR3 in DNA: TGTGCCAGCAGCTTGCCAGGACAGATGGGGGGGCATTCACCCCTCCACTTT.

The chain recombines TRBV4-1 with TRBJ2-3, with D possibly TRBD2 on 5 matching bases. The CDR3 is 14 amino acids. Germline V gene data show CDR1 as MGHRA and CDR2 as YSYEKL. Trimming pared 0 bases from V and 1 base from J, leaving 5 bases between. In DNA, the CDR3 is TGCGCCAGCAGCCAAGAGGAGGGCACAGATACGCAGTATTTT. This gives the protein CASSQEEGTDTQYF.

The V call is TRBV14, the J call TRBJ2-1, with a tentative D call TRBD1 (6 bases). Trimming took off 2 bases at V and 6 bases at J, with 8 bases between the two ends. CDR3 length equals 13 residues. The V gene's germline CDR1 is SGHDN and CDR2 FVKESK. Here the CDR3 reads CASSQRGSNEQFF. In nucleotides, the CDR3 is TGTGCCAGCAGCCAAAGGGGGAGCAATGAGCAGTTCTTC.

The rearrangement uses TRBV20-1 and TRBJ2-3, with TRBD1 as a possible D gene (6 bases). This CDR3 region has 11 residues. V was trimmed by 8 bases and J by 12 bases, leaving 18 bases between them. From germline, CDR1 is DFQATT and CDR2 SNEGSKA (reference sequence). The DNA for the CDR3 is TGCAGTTCCCCCAGGGGCCCCAGCCAGTATTTT. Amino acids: CSSPRGPSQYF.

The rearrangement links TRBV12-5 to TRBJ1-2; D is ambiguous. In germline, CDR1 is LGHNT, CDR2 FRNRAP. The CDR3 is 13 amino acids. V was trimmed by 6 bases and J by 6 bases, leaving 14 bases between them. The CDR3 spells CASGSALTNGYTF. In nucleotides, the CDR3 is TGTGCTAGTGGCAGCGCTCTTACTAATGGCTACACCTTC.

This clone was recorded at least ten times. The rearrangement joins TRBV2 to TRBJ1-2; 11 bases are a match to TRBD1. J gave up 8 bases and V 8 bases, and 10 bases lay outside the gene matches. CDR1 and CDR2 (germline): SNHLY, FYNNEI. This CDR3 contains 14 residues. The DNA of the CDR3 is TGTGCCAGCCGCGGGACAGGGGGATTCTGGGGCTACACCTTC. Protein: CASRGTGGFWGYTF.

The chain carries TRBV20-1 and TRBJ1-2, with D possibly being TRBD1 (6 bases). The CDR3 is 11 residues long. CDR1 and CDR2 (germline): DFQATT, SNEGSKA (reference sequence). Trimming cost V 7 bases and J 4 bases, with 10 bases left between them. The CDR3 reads CSVQGRYGYTF. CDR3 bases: TGCAGTGTCCAGGGGCGCTATGGCTACACCTTC.

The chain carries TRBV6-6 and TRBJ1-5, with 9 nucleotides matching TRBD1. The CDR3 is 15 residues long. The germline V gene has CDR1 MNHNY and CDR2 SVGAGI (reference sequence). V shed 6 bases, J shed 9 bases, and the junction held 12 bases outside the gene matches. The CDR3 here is CASRFNRDRERPQHF. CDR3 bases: TGTGCCAGCAGATTTAACCGGGACAGGGAGCGGCCCCAGCATTTT.

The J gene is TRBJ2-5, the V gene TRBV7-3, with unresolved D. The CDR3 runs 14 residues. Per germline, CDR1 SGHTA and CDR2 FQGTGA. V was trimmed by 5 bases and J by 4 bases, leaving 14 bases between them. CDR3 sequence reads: CASSPSRGGETQYF. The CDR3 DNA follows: TGTGCCAGCAGCCCAAGCCGTGGTGGAGAGACCCAGTACTTC.

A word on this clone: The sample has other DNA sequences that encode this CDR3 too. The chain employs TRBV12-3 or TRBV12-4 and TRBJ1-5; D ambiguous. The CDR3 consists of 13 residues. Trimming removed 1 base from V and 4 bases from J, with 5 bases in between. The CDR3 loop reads CASSLDRNQPQHF. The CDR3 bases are TGTGCCAGCAGTTTAGACAGAAATCAGCCCCAGCATTTT.

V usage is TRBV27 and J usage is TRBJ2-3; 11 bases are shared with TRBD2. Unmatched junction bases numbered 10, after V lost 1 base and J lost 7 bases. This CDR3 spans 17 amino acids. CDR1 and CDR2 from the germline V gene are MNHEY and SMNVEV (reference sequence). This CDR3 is CASSLWRLAGRLYTQYF. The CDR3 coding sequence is TGTGCCAGCAGTTTATGGCGACTAGCGGGGCGCCTTTATACGCAGTATTTT.

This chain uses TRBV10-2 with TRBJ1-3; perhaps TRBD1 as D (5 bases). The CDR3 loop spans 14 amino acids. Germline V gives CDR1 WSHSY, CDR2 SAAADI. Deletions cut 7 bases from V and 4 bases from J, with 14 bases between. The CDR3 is CASKPGLGGNTIYF. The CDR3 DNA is TGCGCCAGCAAGCCAGGGTTAGGGGGAAACACCATATATTTT.